This is a list of T cell receptor beta chains from one sample in a study of OX40 agonist ivuxolimab in advanced cancers. The method was immunoSEQ multiplex PCR; TCRdb's version includes in-frame clones alone and lacks a portion of them. This sample has some 99,000 clones, with about four fifths found just once. This specimen consisted of CD4+ or CD8+ T cells sorted from blood, obtained in a trial of the OX40 agonist ivuxolimab. The source of these receptors is an adult with an advanced solid tumor such as melanoma, head and neck, liver or kidney cancer. The CDR3 runs from the conserved cysteine through the conserved F or W. The order of the fields is J gene, clone size, D gene, V gene, CDR3 protein, CDR3 DNA. The D gene is left open where the match is weak. Clone size appears in some rows only: once, few, many, or a class for an expanded clone.

>TRBJ2-7|.|.|TRBV7-9
CASSLDPSSYEQYF
TGTGCCAGCAGCTTAGATCCTAGCAGCTACGAGCAGTACTTC
>TRBJ2-7|.|TRBD2|TRBV19
CASSRIGSGGGIYEQYF
TGTGCCAGTAGTAGGATTGGGAGCGGGGGAGGGATCTACGAGCAGTACTTC
>TRBJ1-2|.|.|TRBV7-9
CASTPPGLSRGYTF
TGTGCCAGCACCCCTCCGGGACTTAGCAGGGGCTACACCTTC
>TRBJ2-7|.|.|TRBV6-5
CASSSTDSLYEQYF
TGTGCCAGCAGTTCCACGGACAGCCTCTACGAGCAGTACTTC
>TRBJ2-7|.|.|TRBV7-9
CASSLVSGRTYEQYF
TGTGCCAGCAGCTTAGTCTCGGGAAGAACCTACGAGCAGTACTTC
>TRBJ1-3|few|.|TRBV13
CASSPLGGSGNTIYF
TGTGCCAGCAGCCCCCTCGGCGGCTCTGGAAACACCATATATTTT
>TRBJ1-1|.|.|TRBV6-6
CASRSELGNTEAFF
TGTGCCAGCAGATCCGAGTTGGGGAACACTGAAGCTTTCTTT
>TRBJ1-3|.|.|TRBV7-9
CASSFYSSGNTIYF
TGTGCCAGCAGCTTTTACAGCTCTGGAAACACCATATATTTT
>TRBJ2-5|.|.|TRBV7-3
CASSWTYQETQYF
TGTGCCAGCAGCTGGACGTACCAAGAGACCCAGTACTTC
>TRBJ2-5|.|.|TRBV2
CASSEQGSPQETQYF
TGTGCCAGCAGTGAACAGGGATCCCCCCAAGAGACCCAGTACTTC
>TRBJ2-5|once|.|TRBV2
CASCKRDVGTQYF
TGTGCCAGCTGCAAACGGGACGTGGGGACCCAGTACTTC
>TRBJ2-3|.|.|TRBV7-9
CASSPQDTQYF
TGTGCCAGCAGCCCGCAAGATACGCAGTATTTT
>TRBJ2-7|.|.|TRBV6-5
CASSPKPGAHEQYF
TGTGCCAGCAGCCCAAAGCCAGGGGCACACGAGCAGTACTTC
>TRBJ2-7|.|.|TRBV5-8
CASSFPPGRGAYEQYF
TGTGCCAGCAGCTTCCCGCCGGGCAGGGGTGCTTACGAGCAGTACTTC
>TRBJ1-1|.|.|TRBV7-8
CASSLEGGAFF
TGTGCCAGCAGCTTAGAAGGGGGGGCTTTCTTT
>TRBJ1-5|few|.|TRBV4-2
CASSLSDGANQPQHF
TGTGCCAGCAGCCTATCCGACGGAGCCAATCAGCCCCAGCATTTT
>TRBJ2-5|.|.|TRBV5-8
CASSADGPRAGTQYF
TGTGCCAGCAGCGCCGACGGACCCCGGGCCGGGACCCAGTACTTC
>TRBJ1-6|.|.|TRBV11-2
CASSLVGVSYNSPLHF
TGTGCCAGCAGCTTAGTTGGGGTATCCTATAATTCACCCCTCCACTTT
>TRBJ1-2|once|.|TRBV15
CATSRDRLSIF
TGTGCCACCAGCAGAGATAGATTAAGCATCTTC
>TRBJ1-1|.|.|TRBV28
CASSLAGVNTEAFF
TGTGCCAGCAGTTTAGCAGGAGTGAACACTGAAGCTTTCTTT
>TRBJ2-7|.|TRBD1|TRBV6-5
CASRRDRYEQYF
TGTGCCAGCAGAAGGGACAGATACGAGCAGTACTTC
>TRBJ2-3|.|.|TRBV18
CASSPVGSADTQYF
TGTGCCAGCTCACCGGTAGGGAGCGCAGATACGCAGTATTTT
>TRBJ1-2|.|TRBD1|TRBV5-5
CASSGRRDSYGYTF
TGTGCCAGCAGCGGACGCCGGGACAGCTATGGCTACACCTTC
>TRBJ2-7|.|.|TRBV6-1
CASSDQGYEQYF
TGTGCCAGCAGTGATCAGGGCTACGAGCAGTACTTC
>TRBJ2-7|.|TRBD1|TRBV7-2
CASSYGQANYEQYF
TGTGCCAGCAGCTACGGACAGGCCAATTACGAGCAGTACTTC
>TRBJ1-5|.|.|TRBV7-2
CASSLETSINQPQHF
TGTGCCAGCAGCTTAGAAACATCTATCAATCAGCCCCAGCATTTT
>TRBJ1-5|.|.|TRBV27
CASSLAGTSNQPQHF
TGTGCCAGCAGTTTGGCAGGGACGAGCAATCAGCCCCAGCATTTT
>TRBJ2-5|.|.|TRBV2
CASSAFETQYF
TGTGCCAGCAGCGCCTTTGAGACCCAGTACTTC
>TRBJ2-3|.|.|TRBV2
CASSRGWGDTQYF
TGTGCCAGCAGCCGAGGTTGGGGGGATACGCAGTATTTT
>TRBJ1-1|.|.|TRBV7-8
CASSLFGGVRDTEAFF
TGTGCCAGCAGCCTGTTTGGGGGGGTAAGGGACACTGAAGCTTTCTTT
>TRBJ2-7|.|TRBD2|TRBV9
CASSVGLAGGEQYF
TGTGCCAGCAGCGTCGGACTAGCGGGAGGCGAGCAGTACTTC
>TRBJ2-7|.|.|TRBV5-4
CASSLDDYEQYF
TGTGCCAGCAGCTTGGACGACTACGAGCAGTACTTC
>TRBJ2-1|.|.|TRBV27
CASSFEGTEQFF
TGTGCCAGCAGTTTTGAGGGGACTGAGCAGTTCTTC
>TRBJ2-7|.|.|TRBV5-4
CASSLAGSSYEQYF
TGTGCCAGCAGCTTGGCCGGGAGCTCCTACGAGCAGTACTTC
>TRBJ2-7|.|.|TRBV5-1
CASSPDGYEQYF
TGCGCCAGCAGCCCCGACGGCTACGAGCAGTACTTC
>TRBJ2-2|.|.|TRBV6-5
CASTGHTNTGELFF
TGTGCCAGCACCGGACATACGAACACCGGGGAGCTGTTTTTT
>TRBJ2-1|.|TRBD1|TRBV2
CASVPGQGGYEQFF
TGTGCCAGCGTACCGGGACAGGGGGGCTATGAGCAGTTCTTC
>TRBJ2-2|once|.|TRBV18
CASSPGAGAGELFF
TGTGCCAGCTCACCAGGGGCTGGCGCCGGGGAGCTGTTTTTT
>TRBJ1-1|.|.|TRBV6-6
CASSYSAEAFF
TGTGCCAGCAGTTACTCAGCTGAAGCTTTCTTT
>TRBJ2-1|.|TRBD2|TRBV6-5
CASRGAGGRNEQFF
TGTGCCAGCAGAGGTGCGGGGGGGCGTAATGAGCAGTTCTTC
>TRBJ1-1|.|.|TRBV28
CASRPGRPGPEAFF
TGTGCCAGCAGACCGGGACGGCCTGGCCCTGAAGCTTTCTTT
>TRBJ1-1|.|.|TRBV6-6
CASTKQPFSAEAFF
TGTGCCAGCACCAAACAGCCCTTTAGCGCTGAAGCTTTCTTT
>TRBJ2-4|.|TRBD2|TRBV9
CASSPGTSGAIQYF
TGTGCCAGCAGCCCCGGGACTAGCGGGGCCATTCAGTACTTC
>TRBJ1-6|.|.|TRBV28
CASSLRQSNSPLHF
TGTGCCAGCAGTTTGAGGCAATCCAATTCACCCCTCCACTTT
>TRBJ1-2|few|.|TRBV5-1
CASSFNYDYGYTF
TGCGCCAGCAGCTTCAACTATGACTATGGCTACACCTTC
>TRBJ2-7|.|TRBD1|TRBV6-5
CATLAGTAKTYEQYF
TGTGCCACCCTTGCCGGGACAGCAAAAACCTACGAGCAGTACTTC
>TRBJ2-2|.|.|TRBV5-6
CASSSRRAGELFF
TGTGCCAGCAGCTCTAGAAGGGCCGGGGAGCTGTTTTTT
>TRBJ2-3|.|TRBD1|TRBV27
CAADLPGQAADTQYF
TGTGCCGCCGATTTACCGGGACAGGCGGCAGATACGCAGTATTTT
>TRBJ1-5|.|TRBD1|TRBV6-5
CASRRDRSSNQPQHF
TGTGCCAGCAGACGGGACAGATCGAGCAATCAGCCCCAGCATTTT
>TRBJ1-2|.|.|TRBV28
CASSPYSTGPPRYTF
TGTGCCAGCAGTCCATACTCTACCGGGCCTCCTCGCTACACCTTC
>TRBJ2-7|.|.|TRBV6-5
CASRRDSNYEQYF
TGTGCCAGCAGACGAGACAGTAACTACGAGCAGTACTTC
>TRBJ2-3|.|.|TRBV5-1
CASSLVGIRADTQYF
TGCGCCAGCAGCTTGGTTGGGATAAGGGCAGATACGCAGTATTTT